The 5 T cell receptor beta chains reported below all come from one sample, sequenced in a study of T cell responses to AZD1222 COVID-19 vaccine. Method: immunoSEQ multiplex PCR; TCRdb's copy keeps in-frame clones and lacks some. The data show around 100,000 clones, with roughly 91% seen just once and 1.5% to 2% held by the top ten. The sample here was peripheral blood, taken on day 0 of AZD1222 vaccination. These receptors were collected from an adult in good health.

This chain links TRBV30 with TRBJ1-6; a weak D match, TRBD1 (5 bases). V was clipped by 0 bases and J by 9 bases, with 18 bases between them. Germline V lookup: CDR1 GTSNPN, CDR2 SVGIG (reference sequence). There are 16 residues in the CDR3. The CDR3 DNA reads TGTGCCTGGAGTGTAGCGGGGGGTTTTAACCTTTCACCCCTCCACTTT. Translation: CAWSVAGGFNLSPLHF. Variable domain in full (rest from reference TRBV30 and TRBJ1-6): SQTIHQWPATLVQPVGSPLSLECTVEGTSNPNLYWYRQAAGRGLQLLFYSVGIGQISSEVPQNLSASRPQDRQFILSSKKLLLSDSGFYLCAWSVAGGFNLSPLHFGNGTRLTVT.

The chain recombines TRBV5-1 with TRBJ2-7; D is unclear. The germline V and J ends were trimmed by 5 bases and 0 bases, with 12 bases remaining between them. CDR3 length equals 14 residues. Germline lookup yields CDR1 SGHRS and CDR2 YFSETQ. CDR3 in DNA: TGCGCCAGCAGGGTTACCTTTAACTCCTACGAGCAGTACTTC. It yields the protein CASRVTFNSYEQYF.

The chain joins TRBV18 to TRBJ2-7; D is possibly TRBD1 or TRBD2 (5 bases each). This CDR3 spans 14 amino acids. V lost 3 bases to trimming and J lost 5 bases, with 14 bases between them. Per germline, CDR1 KGHSH and CDR2 LQKENI. The CDR3 nucleotides are TGTGCCAGCTCACCCAGGGAAGAGGGCCACGAGCAGTACTTC. It codes for CASSPREEGHEQYF.

The chain couples TRBV7-3 to TRBJ2-1; D uncertain. CDR3 size: 14 residues. The germline CDR1 and CDR2 sequences are SGHTA and FQGTGA. V gave up 2 bases and J gave up 4 bases, with 9 bases separating them. CDR3 region: CASSLRAVYNEQFF. The DNA of the CDR3 is TGTGCCAGCAGCTTACGGGCGGTGTACAATGAGCAGTTCTTC.

The V gene is TRBV28, the J gene TRBJ1-6; D gene unclear. V was cut by 5 bases and J by 11 bases, with 10 bases left in between. This CDR3 spans 12 amino acids. In germline, CDR1 is MDHEN, CDR2 SYDVKM. The CDR3 nucleotides read TGTGCCAGCAGTCCCCCGACCACACCCCTCCACTTT. This translates into CASSPPTTPLHF.